These 19 T cell receptor beta chains share one sample of origin, sequenced in a study of CD8+ T cells in alopecia areata. It was cDNA, reverse transcribed from extracted RNA, that served as the sequencing template. This table comes from immunoSEQ multiplex PCR, and its TCRdb copy is limited to in-frame clones, with some not included. The sample yields about 140,000 clones, around 55% seen once. Sequencing used CD4+ T cells sorted from blood. The receptors derive from a human donor in good health.

The chain employs TRBV2 and TRBJ2-2; 9 nucleotides agree with TRBD2. V shed 5 bases and J 6 bases; nucleotides not matched to a gene: 7. CDR1 and CDR2 (germline): SNHLY, FYNNEI. This CDR3 is 15 amino acids long. Here the CDR3 reads CASSILAGHAGELFF. In DNA form, the CDR3 reads TGTGCCAGCAGTATCCTAGCGGGACACGCCGGGGAGCTGTTTTTT.

This clone occurred a few times. The chain links TRBV28 to TRBJ2-7, with TRBD1 matching 8 bases. This CDR3 contains 13 residues. V lost 2 bases and J lost 3; bases outside the gene matches: 0. Per the germline V gene, CDR1 is MDHEN and CDR2 is SYDVKM. CDR3 sequence: CASSLGQGYEQYF. CDR3 in DNA: TGTGCCAGCAGTTTAGGACAGGGCTACGAGCAGTACTTC. The complete variable domain, with remaining parts taken from reference TRBV28 and TRBJ2-7, reads DVKVTQSSRYLVKRTGEKVFLECVQDMDHENMFWYRQDPGLGLRLIYFSYDVKMKEKGDIPEGYSVSREKKERFSLILESASTNQTSMYLCASSLGQGYEQYFGPGTRLTVT.

The chain couples TRBV29-1 to TRBJ1-1; D unclear. Looked up from germline, CDR1 is SQVTM and CDR2 is ANQGSEA. The V end lost 1 base, the J end lost 2 bases, and 11 bases lay between the germline ends. CDR3 length: 14 amino acids. CDR3 sequence (DNA): TGCAGCGTTGAAGTAGGAGGTCCCAACACTGAAGCTTTCTTT. The encoded protein is CSVEVGGPNTEAFF.

The CDR3 sequence is CSGTAYNEQFF. DNA for the CDR3: TGCAGCGGAACTGCCTACAATGAGCAGTTCTTC. V is TRBV29-1 and J is TRBJ2-1; no firm D call. This CDR3 has 11 amino acids. V lost 7 bases to trimming and J lost 2 bases, with 6 bases between them. CDR1 and CDR2 (germline): SQVTM, ANQGSEA.

This chain joins TRBV29-1 and TRBJ2-5; 7 bases match TRBD1. Losses at the gene ends were 8 bases for V and 4 bases for J; bases not matched to a gene: 7. The germline V gene has CDR1 SQVTM and CDR2 ANQGSEA. The CDR3 is 12 residues long. CDR3 sequence: CSTAPGGETQYF. The CDR3 DNA follows: TGCAGCACCGCCCCAGGGGGAGAGACCCAGTACTTC.

The chain uses TRBV30 and TRBJ2-3, with D hard to call. This CDR3 contains 10 residues. Per germline, CDR1 GTSNPN and CDR2 SVGIG (reference sequence). The germline V and J ends were trimmed by 1 base and 7 bases, with 3 bases remaining between them. Here the CDR3 reads CAWSGNTQYF. CDR3 nucleotide sequence: TGTGCCTGGAGTGGTAATACGCAGTATTTT. The variable domain in full, completed from reference TRBV30 and TRBJ2-3, reads SQTIHQWPATLVQPVGSPLSLECTVEGTSNPNLYWYRQAAGRGLQLLFYSVGIGQISSEVPQNLSASRPQDRQFILSSKKLLLSDSGFYLCAWSGNTQYFGPGTRLTVL.

The chain carries TRBV29-1 and TRBJ2-3, with D unclear. The germline CDR1 and CDR2 sequences are SQVTM and ANQGSEA. V gave up 6 bases and J gave up 1 base, with 14 bases separating them. CDR3 length: 14 residues. CDR3 in DNA: TGCAGCGTCCTAGTAAGAGTGGGCACAGATACGCAGTATTTT. Its protein is CSVLVRVGTDTQYF.

J is TRBJ1-1 and V is TRBV30; D is undetermined. The germline V gene has CDR1 GTSNPN and CDR2 SVGIG (reference sequence). This CDR3 is 13 amino acids long. The V end lost 2 bases, the J end lost 4 bases, and 11 bases lay between the germline ends. The CDR3 reads CAWSLERGTEAFF. The CDR3 DNA reads as TGTGCCTGGAGTTTGGAGCGGGGCACTGAAGCTTTCTTT.

V is TRBV28 and J is TRBJ2-1, with a weak D call TRBD1 (5 bases). Trimming removed 5 bases at V and 11 bases at J, with 16 bases between. CDR1 is MDHEN, CDR2 SYDVKM, per germline. The CDR3 spans 13 residues. CDR3 DNA sequence: TGTGCCAGCAGTCTGATACAGGAGTCCAAGCAGTTCTTC. Amino acid sequence: CASSLIQESKQFF.

The V call is TRBV5-6, the J call TRBJ1-4, with 8 nucleotides matching TRBD1. J lost 8 bases, V lost 0 bases, and 6 bases had no gene match. The CDR3 loop spans 15 amino acids. Germline CDR1 is SGHDT and CDR2 is YYEEEE. The DNA for the CDR3 is TGTGCCAGCAGCTTGGCCGGACAGGGTCAGGAAAAACTGTTTTTT. Encoded protein: CASSLAGQGQEKLFF.

This chain uses TRBV29-1 with TRBJ2-1; 10 nucleotides line up with TRBD2. The CDR3 runs to 15 residues. Germline V gene data show CDR1 as SQVTM and CDR2 as ANQGSEA. V shed 4 bases, J shed 8 bases, and the junction held 11 bases outside the gene matches. The CDR3 loop is CSVGLAGAISHEQFF. CDR3 in DNA: TGCAGCGTTGGGCTAGCGGGAGCAATCAGCCATGAGCAGTTCTTC.

This clone turned up a few times. V is TRBV29-1 and J is TRBJ2-7; D remains ambiguous. Trimming stripped 4 bases from V and 3 bases from J, with 7 bases between. From germline, CDR1 is SQVTM and CDR2 ANQGSEA. The CDR3 totals 11 residues. CDR3 in DNA: TGCAGCGTTGTGGGGAACTACGAGCAGTACTTC. Encoded protein: CSVVGNYEQYF.

The CDR3, as DNA: TGTGCCAGTTCGACCCCCCAAGCGGGAAAGAACAATGAGCAGTTCTTC. The encoded protein is CASSTPQAGKNNEQFF. The rearrangement links TRBV27 to TRBJ2-1, with 7 bases matching TRBD2. The V gene end was trimmed by 9 bases and the J gene end by 5 bases; junction bases not matched to a gene: 16. Germline V CDR1 and CDR2: MNHEY, SMNVEV (reference sequence). The CDR3 is 16 amino acids.

The chain employs TRBV29-1 and TRBJ2-7; D is possibly TRBD1 or TRBD2 (6 bases each). Trimming removed 2 bases from V and 4 bases from J, with 12 bases in between. This CDR3 has 13 amino acids. Germline V gene lookup returns CDR1 SQVTM and CDR2 ANQGSEA. CDR3 sequence reads: CSVESGAGYEQYF. In nucleotides, the CDR3 is TGCAGCGTTGAATCAGGGGCGGGATACGAGCAGTACTTC.

As for this clone: In the same sample, other DNA sequences code for this CDR3. The chain is built from TRBV10-3 and TRBJ1-1; no definite D call. V lost 6 bases and J lost 1, with 3 bases in between. This CDR3 is built from 11 residues. The germline V gene encodes CDR1 ENHRY and CDR2 SYGVKD. The CDR3 region has the DNA TGTGCCATCAGAGGGAACACTGAAGCTTTCTTT. Protein: CAIRGNTEAFF.

The chain joins TRBV9 to TRBJ1-2; D possibly corresponds to TRBD1 (6 bases). The CDR3 totals 14 residues. With 3 bases removed from V and 0 bases from J, the gap between germline ends came to 9 bases. Germline loops: CDR1 SGDLS, CDR2 YYNGEE. CDR3 DNA: TGTGCCAGCAGCGCGGACAGTTCTAACTATGGCTACACCTTC. This gives the protein CASSADSSNYGYTF.

The chain couples TRBV29-1 to TRBJ1-1, with unresolved D. The CDR3 loop spans 13 amino acids. Germline CDR1 reads SQVTM; CDR2 reads ANQGSEA. Trimming took off 6 bases at V and 6 bases at J, with 17 bases between the two ends. The DNA for the CDR3 is TGCAGCGTCCAGGCCAGAATGAAGCCTGAAGCTTTCTTT. This encodes CSVQARMKPEAFF.

This clone was seen a handful of times. J is TRBJ2-2 and V is TRBV19; possible D gene TRBD1, 6 bases. CDR3 size: 14 residues. Germline loops: CDR1 LNHDA, CDR2 SQIVND (reference sequence). Deletions cut 5 bases from V and 4 bases from J, with 11 bases between. The chain's CDR3 is CASSPQGSTGELFF. CDR3 sequence (DNA): TGTGCCAGTAGTCCCCAGGGGAGCACCGGGGAGCTGTTTTTT. Full variable domain (rest looked up from reference TRBV19 and TRBJ2-2): DGGITQSPKYLFRKEGQNVTLSCEQNLNHDAMYWYRQDPGQGLRLIYYSQIVNDFQKGDIAEGYSVSREKKESFPLTVTSAQKNPTAFYLCASSPQGSTGELFFGEGSRLTVL.

V and J are TRBV6-5 and TRBJ2-1; no definite D call. CDR3 length: 15 residues. The germline V gene encodes CDR1 MNHEY and CDR2 SVGAGI. V was cut by 6 bases and J by 0 bases, with 12 bases left in between. The CDR3, as DNA: TGTGCCAGCAGGAGGACCCGGAGCTCCTACAATGAGCAGTTCTTC. Amino acids: CASRRTRSSYNEQFF.